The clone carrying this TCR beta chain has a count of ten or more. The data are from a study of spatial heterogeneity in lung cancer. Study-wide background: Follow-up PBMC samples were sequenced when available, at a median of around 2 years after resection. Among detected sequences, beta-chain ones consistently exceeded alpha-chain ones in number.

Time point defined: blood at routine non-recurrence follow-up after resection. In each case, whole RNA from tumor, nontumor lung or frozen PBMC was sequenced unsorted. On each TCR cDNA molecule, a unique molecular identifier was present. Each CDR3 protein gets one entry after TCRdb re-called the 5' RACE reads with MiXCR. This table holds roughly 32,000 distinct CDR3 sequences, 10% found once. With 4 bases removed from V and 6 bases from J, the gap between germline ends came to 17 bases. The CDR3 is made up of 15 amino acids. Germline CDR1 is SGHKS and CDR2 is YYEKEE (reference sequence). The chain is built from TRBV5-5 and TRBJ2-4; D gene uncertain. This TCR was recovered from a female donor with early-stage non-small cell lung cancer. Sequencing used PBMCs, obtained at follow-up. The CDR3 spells CASSPLEPRINIQYF. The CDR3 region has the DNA TGTGCCAGCAGCCCCTTAGAGCCGAGGATAAACATTCAGTACTTC.